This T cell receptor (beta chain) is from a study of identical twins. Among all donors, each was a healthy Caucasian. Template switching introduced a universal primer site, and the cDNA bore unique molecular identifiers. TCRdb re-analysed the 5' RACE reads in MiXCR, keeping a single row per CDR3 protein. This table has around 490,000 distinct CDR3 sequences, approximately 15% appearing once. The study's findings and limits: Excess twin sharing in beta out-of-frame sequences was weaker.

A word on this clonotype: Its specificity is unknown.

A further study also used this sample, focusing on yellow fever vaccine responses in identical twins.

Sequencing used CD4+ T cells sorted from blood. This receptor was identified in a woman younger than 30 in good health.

Here the CDR3 DNA reads TGTGCCAGCAGGTACCGGGACAGGGGTCCATACGAGCAGTACTTC. Translating it yields CASRYRDRGPYEQYF. The chain is built from TRBV12-3 or TRBV12-4 and TRBJ2-7, with 10 positions matching TRBD1. With 6 bases clipped from V and 4 bases from J, the junction kept 9 bases outside the gene matches. The CDR3 has 15 amino acids.